These T cell receptor beta chains were read from a single sample in a study of blood T cell repertoires in COVID-19. Data came from immunoSEQ multiplex PCR; TCRdb stores just in-frame clones and leaves some out. The table has 300,000 to 450,000 clones, 70% to 90% seen once. Sequenced: PBMCs or T cells enriched from blood (not recorded which). The receptors shown here come from a man between 25 and 39 years old who had recovered from COVID-19. CDR3s include the opening cysteine and the closing phenylalanine or tryptophan. The D gene is left open where the match is weak. Part of the rows lack a size; the others show once, few, many or a class for expanded clones.

abundance	v_gene	j_gene	d_gene	CDR3aa	CDR3nt
NA	TRBV5-6	TRBJ1-2	NA	CASSSWPAGQGYTF	TGTGCCAGCAGCTCGTGGCCCGCGGGGCAAGGCTACACCTTC
NA	TRBV15	TRBJ1-3	NA	CAIADDRSSGNTIYF	TGTGCCATAGCGGACGATCGTAGCTCTGGAAACACCATATATTTT
NA	TRBV5-1	TRBJ1-2	TRBD1	CASSFGDREGYTF	TGCGCCAGCAGCTTCGGAGACAGGGAGGGCTACACCTTC
NA	TRBV6-2/TRBV6-3	TRBJ1-2	NA	CASSPPVWGDYGYTF	TGTGCCAGCAGCCCTCCGGTATGGGGAGACTATGGCTACACCTTC
NA	TRBV30	TRBJ1-3	NA	CAWSIQYSGNTIYF	TGTGCCTGGAGTATTCAGTACTCTGGAAACACCATATATTTT
NA	TRBV27	TRBJ2-3	TRBD2	CASSLAGPSTDTQYF	TGTGCCAGCAGCCTAGCGGGGCCTAGCACAGATACGCAGTATTTT
few	TRBV4-3	TRBJ1-2	NA	CASSQDLPGQNVLYGYTF	TGCGCCAGCAGCCAAGATCTCCCTGGACAGAACGTCCTCTATGGCTACACCTTC
NA	TRBV4-1	TRBJ2-7	TRBD1	CASSRIGDRDEQYF	TGCGCCAGCAGCCGAATTGGGGACAGGGACGAGCAGTACTTC
NA	TRBV7-2	TRBJ1-4	TRBD1	CASSRQGVGTNEKLFF	TGTGCCAGCAGCAGACAGGGGGTAGGAACTAATGAAAAACTGTTTTTT
NA	TRBV13	TRBJ1-3	NA	CASSQRQAAGNTIYF	TGTGCCAGCAGCCAGCGACAGGCCGCTGGAAACACCATATATTTT
NA	TRBV2	TRBJ1-2	NA	CASSVTGNYGYTF	TGTGCCAGCAGTGTAACGGGGAACTATGGCTACACCTTC
NA	TRBV15	TRBJ1-4	TRBD1	CATSRRGTGSGANEKLFF	TGTGCCACCAGCCGGCGTGGGACAGGGTCGGGCGCTAATGAAAAACTGTTTTTT
NA	TRBV5-5	TRBJ1-4	NA	CASLPPGDEKLFF	TGTGCCTCGTTGCCCCCAGGGGATGAAAAACTGTTTTTT
NA	TRBV5-1	TRBJ2-1	NA	CASSLANLDRAYNEQFF	TGCGCCAGCAGCTTGGCCAATTTGGACAGAGCCTACAATGAGCAGTTCTTC
NA	TRBV19	TRBJ1-6	TRBD1	CASSIRGPPGSPLHF	TGTGCCAGTAGTATCAGGGGGCCCCCAGGATCACCCCTCCACTTT
NA	TRBV25-1	TRBJ2-7	NA	CASSAPSYEQYF	TGTGCCAGCAGTGCTCCTAGCTACGAGCAGTACTTC
NA	TRBV14	TRBJ2-5	NA	CASSQQPRETQYF	TGTGCCAGCAGCCAGCAACCGAGGGAGACCCAGTACTTC
NA	TRBV2	TRBJ2-5	TRBD2	CASSALTSGGRETQYF	TGTGCCAGCAGTGCGCTGACTAGCGGGGGGAGGGAGACCCAGTACTTC
few	TRBV2	TRBJ1-2	TRBD1	CASSVKARDRGGKDTF	TGTGCCAGCAGCGTCAAAGCCCGAGACAGGGGGGGGAAGGACACCTTC
NA	TRBV12-3/TRBV12-4	TRBJ1-1	NA	CASSLQGYTEAFF	TGTGCCAGCAGTTTACAGGGATACACTGAAGCTTTCTTT
NA	TRBV19	TRBJ1-6	TRBD1	CASSMGDSYNSPLHF	TGTGCCAGTAGTATGGGGGACAGCTATAATTCACCCCTCCACTTT
NA	TRBV15	TRBJ1-2	NA	CATSRDPGGALGYTF	TGTGCCACCAGCAGAGATCCGGGGGGCGCGTTAGGCTACACCTTC
NA	TRBV4-2	TRBJ1-2	NA	CASSQDGGHDYGYTF	TGTGCCAGCAGCCAAGACGGGGGGCATGACTATGGCTACACCTTC
NA	TRBV19	TRBJ1-5	TRBD1	CASTAATGADQPQHF	TGTGCCAGTACCGCAGCCACAGGGGCAGATCAGCCCCAGCATTTT
NA	TRBV12-3/TRBV12-4	TRBJ1-1	NA	CATKRGMNTEAFF	TGTGCCACCAAAAGGGGAATGAACACTGAAGCTTTCTTT
NA	TRBV9	TRBJ2-7	NA	CASSVSLSREQYF	TGTGCCAGCAGCGTATCGTTAAGCCGGGAGCAGTACTTC
NA	TRBV27	TRBJ2-2	NA	CASSLPSGELFF	TGTGCCAGCAGCTTGCCGAGCGGGGAGCTGTTTTTT
NA	TRBV5-1	TRBJ1-1	NA	CASGTSASPFEAFF	TGCGCCAGCGGAACGTCAGCGTCGCCCTTTGAAGCTTTCTTT
few	TRBV4-1	TRBJ2-7	TRBD1	CASSPTGASEQYF	TGCGCCAGCAGTCCGACAGGGGCAAGCGAGCAGTACTTC